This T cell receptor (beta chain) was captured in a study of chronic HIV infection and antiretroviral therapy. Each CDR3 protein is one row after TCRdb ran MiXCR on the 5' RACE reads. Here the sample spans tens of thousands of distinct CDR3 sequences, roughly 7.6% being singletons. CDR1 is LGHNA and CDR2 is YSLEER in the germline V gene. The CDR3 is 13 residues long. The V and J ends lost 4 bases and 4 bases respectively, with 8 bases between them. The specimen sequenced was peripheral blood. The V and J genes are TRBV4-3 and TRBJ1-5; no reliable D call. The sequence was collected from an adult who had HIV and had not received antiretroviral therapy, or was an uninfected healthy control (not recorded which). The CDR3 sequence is CASSPRRNQPQHF. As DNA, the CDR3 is TGCGCCAGCAGCCCCAGACGGAATCAGCCCCAGCATTTT.